Listed here are 28 T cell receptor beta chains from one sample, sequenced in a study of CD8 T cell repertoires and HIV-1 epitope variants. Antigen specificity for these receptors is unknown. The table came from immunoSEQ multiplex PCR; TCRdb's copy has only in-frame clones and leaves some out. This repertoire shows 4,500 to 5,000 clones, about 70% found once; its top ten account for roughly two fifths. The sequencing input was cultured CD8+ T cells derived from PBMCs. These receptors were obtained from a male donor with HIV.

CDR3 sequence reads: CASSQGRGDEQFF. CDR3 DNA: TGTGCCAGCAGCCAAGGCAGGGGCGATGAGCAGTTCTTC. The chain joins TRBV4-2 to TRBJ2-1, with D tentatively TRBD1 (6 bases). The ends were cut back, 1 base at V and 8 bases at J, with 9 bases in the middle. This CDR3 has 13 residues. Germline values: CDR1 LGHNA, CDR2 YNFKEQ.

V is TRBV29-1 and J is TRBJ2-2, with D perhaps given as TRBD1 or TRBD2 (6 bases each). The CDR3 runs 15 residues. CDR1 is SQVTM and CDR2 is ANQGSEA in the germline V gene. V was pared by 1 base and J by 6 bases, with 15 bases between. In nucleotides, the CDR3 is TGCAGCGTTGAAGCCGGGGGCGTAACTGCCGGGGAGCTGTTTTTT. Its protein is CSVEAGGVTAGELFF.

This chain uses TRBV10-3 with TRBJ2-2; D gene uncertain. The CDR3 contains 16 residues. Germline-derived CDR1 and CDR2 are ENHRY and SYGVKD. V shed 3 bases and J shed 3 bases, with 14 bases lying between them. DNA for the CDR3: TGTGCCATCAGTGACGAGGTCCCTTCTGACACCGGGGAGCTGTTTTTT. Protein product: CAISDEVPSDTGELFF.

This chain joins TRBV7-3 and TRBJ2-1; 11 nucleotides match TRBD2. V shed 5 bases, J shed 7 bases, and the junction held 7 bases outside the gene matches. CDR1 and CDR2 (germline): SGHTA, FQGTGA. There are 15 residues in the CDR3. The DNA for the CDR3 is TGTGCCAGCAGCAGTAGCGGGGGGGTCTTGAATGAGCAGTTCTTC. Its protein is CASSSSGGVLNEQFF.

V gene TRBV6-5 combines with J gene TRBJ2-6; TRBD1 aligns across 8 bases. V lost 6 bases, J lost 4 bases, and 5 bases stayed unmatched. From germline, CDR1 is MNHEY and CDR2 SVGAGI. This CDR3 has 15 amino acids. CDR3 sequence reads: CASSFRGQGANVLTF. Here the CDR3 DNA reads TGTGCCAGCAGCTTCAGGGGGCAGGGGGCCAACGTCCTGACTTTC.

The sample holds a few counts of this clone. The chain combines TRBV20-1 with TRBJ2-1; perhaps D is TRBD1 or TRBD2 (6 bases each). The CDR3 spans 11 residues. The V end was cut by 3 bases, the J end by 14 bases, with 14 bases between. CDR1 DFQATT and CDR2 SNEGSKA come from the germline V gene (reference sequence). The CDR3 spells CSASLGGWKFF. Written as DNA, the CDR3 is TGCAGTGCTAGTCTCGGGGGCTGGAAGTTCTTC.

This clone was seen more than once but under ten times. The chain has TRBV23-1 and TRBJ2-7; D is possibly TRBD1 or TRBD2 (5 bases each). TRBV23-1 qualifies as an ORF whose function is uncertain. This CDR3 contains 17 residues. Between the trimmed V and J ends, which lost 0 bases and 3 bases, there was a span of 18 bases. As DNA, the CDR3 is TGCGCCAGCAGTCAATCGGGGGACGGGGCAGCGATCTACGAGCAGTACTTC. The encoded protein is CASSQSGDGAAIYEQYF.

In this sample, this clone turned up a few times. This chain links TRBV15 with TRBJ1-1; possible D gene TRBD1, 5 bases. CDR3 length: 15 amino acids. In germline, CDR1 is LNHNV, CDR2 YYDKDF (reference sequence). Trimming removed 0 bases at V and 1 base at J, with 9 bases between. CDR3 nucleotide sequence: TGTGCCACCAGCAGAGATCGGGGCGAGAACACTGAAGCTTTCTTT. Translated, it gives CATSRDRGENTEAFF.

The J gene is TRBJ2-2, the V gene TRBV2, with D unresolved. Germline V lookup: CDR1 SNHLY, CDR2 FYNNEI. With 3 bases removed from V and 7 bases from J, the gap between germline ends came to 9 bases. This CDR3 contains 13 residues. As DNA, the CDR3 is TGTGCCAGCAGTGACCCCCCCGACGGGGAGCTGTTTTTT. Protein product: CASSDPPDGELFF. The full variable domain, rest sourced from reference TRBV2 and TRBJ2-2, is EPEVTQTPSHQVTQMGQEVILRCVPISNHLYFYWYRQILGQKVEFLVSFYNNEISEKSEIFDDQFSVERPDGSNFTLKIRSTKLEDSAMYFCASSDPPDGELFFGEGSRLTVL.

This clone showed up just a few times. In DNA form, the CDR3 reads TGTGCCATCAGTGAGGATCGCTGGGGACCGCAATACTTC. Amino acids: CAISEDRWGPQYF. The chain couples TRBV10-3 to TRBJ2-7; D tentatively reads TRBD1 or TRBD2 (5 bases each). From germline, CDR1 is ENHRY and CDR2 SYGVKD. This CDR3 contains 13 residues. Trimming pared 2 bases from V and 13 bases from J, leaving 18 bases between.

The V and J genes are TRBV19 and TRBJ1-1; D remains ambiguous. The V end was cut by 0 bases, the J end by 0 bases, with 8 bases between. CDR1 is LNHDA and CDR2 is SQIVND in the germline V gene (reference sequence). CDR3 length: 15 residues. As DNA, the CDR3 is TGTGCCAGTAGTATAGATGGAAACCTGAACACTGAAGCTTTCTTT. Translating gives CASSIDGNLNTEAFF. The full variable domain, with the rest looked up from reference TRBV19 and TRBJ1-1, is DGGITQSPKYLFRKEGQNVTLSCEQNLNHDAMYWYRQDPGQGLRLIYYSQIVNDFQKGDIAEGYSVSREKKESFPLTVTSAQKNPTAFYLCASSIDGNLNTEAFFGQGTRLTVV.

The chain combines TRBV6-5 with TRBJ2-1; the D is unclear. V was pared by 0 bases and J by 5 bases, with 14 bases between. The CDR3 contains 16 residues. Germline CDR1 MNHEY, CDR2 SVGAGI. In DNA, the CDR3 is TGTGCCAGCAGTTACTCGACAAGCGTTAGCCACAATGAGCAGTTCTTC. The encoded protein is CASSYSTSVSHNEQFF.

The V gene is TRBV6-4, the J gene TRBJ2-2, with D perhaps TRBD1 or TRBD2 (5 bases each). The CDR3 has 14 amino acids. In germline, CDR1 is MRHNA, CDR2 SNTAGT. V lost 2 bases, J lost 7 bases, and 11 bases lay in between. In DNA form, the CDR3 reads TGTGCCAGCAGTGACGGGGGTGAGAGCGGGGAGCTGTTTTTT. Its translation: CASSDGGESGELFF.

The chain couples TRBV14 to TRBJ1-2; D may be TRBD1 (6 bases). CDR1 and CDR2 (germline): SGHDN, FVKESK. The V end lost 4 bases, the J end lost 4 bases, and 13 bases lay between the germline ends. The CDR3 has 14 residues. The CDR3 here is CASSPTEGVYGYTF. CDR3 bases: TGTGCCAGCAGCCCCACGGAGGGGGTCTATGGCTACACCTTC.

The genes are TRBV5-4 and TRBJ1-1; 7 bases map to TRBD1. V gave up 4 bases and J gave up 4 bases; unmatched junction bases: 4. The length of the CDR3 is 13 residues. Germline CDR1 reads SGHNT; CDR2 reads YYREEE (reference sequence). The CDR3 loop is CASSQQGGTEAFF. The CDR3 DNA sequence: TGTGCCAGCAGCCAGCAGGGGGGCACTGAAGCTTTCTTT.

The rearrangement links TRBV11-3 to TRBJ1-2; tentatively, D is TRBD1 (6 bases). The CDR3 loop spans 14 amino acids. Germline CDR1 reads SGHNT; CDR2 reads YENEEA. V was clipped by 2 bases and J by 8 bases, with 15 bases between them. Written as DNA, the CDR3 is TGTGCCAGCAGCTTACAGGTGCCAGGGGAAGGCTACACCTTC. Translated: CASSLQVPGEGYTF.

This chain links TRBV6-4 with TRBJ2-1, with D possibly matching TRBD2 (7 bases). The length of the CDR3 is 15 residues. V lost 4 bases and J 8 bases, leaving 18 bases between the germline ends. The V gene's germline CDR1 is MRHNA and CDR2 SNTAGT. The CDR3 sequence: CASSVSPGGGHEQFF. The CDR3, as DNA: TGTGCCAGCAGTGTCTCTCCGGGCGGGGGCCATGAGCAGTTCTTC.

This sequence joins TRBV4-3 and TRBJ1-2; the D gene is possibly TRBD1 (5 bases). The CDR3 extends over 15 amino acids. The V gene's germline CDR1 is LGHNA and CDR2 YSLEER. Trimming left V 4 bases short and J 9 bases short, with 21 bases between. As DNA, the CDR3 is TGCGCCAGCAGCCGACTACCGGCCCAGGGACTAAGCTACACCTTC. Its translation: CASSRLPAQGLSYTF.

The chain employs TRBV28 and TRBJ2-2; no clear D. Trimming removed 3 bases from V and 4 bases from J, with 15 bases in between. Germline V gene lookup returns CDR1 MDHEN and CDR2 SYDVKM. The CDR3 extends over 16 amino acids. The CDR3 DNA reads TGTGCCAGCAGTTTGTGGGCGGAAGGGTCCACCGGGGAGCTGTTTTTT. This sequence encodes CASSLWAEGSTGELFF.

The CDR3 spells CSVEVRAAPTDTQYF. The CDR3 bases are TGCAGCGTTGAAGTGAGGGCAGCGCCCACAGATACGCAGTATTTT. The chain is built from TRBV29-1 and TRBJ2-3; tentatively, D is TRBD2 (5 bases). The V gene lost 1 base and the J gene lost 2 bases, with 13 bases spanning the gap. Per germline, CDR1 SQVTM and CDR2 ANQGSEA. This CDR3 comprises 15 residues.

In this sample, this clone turned up a few times. The rearrangement uses TRBV27 and TRBJ2-7; D is uncertain. Trimming took off 2 bases at V and 3 bases at J, with 8 bases between the two ends. The CDR3 is made up of 13 amino acids. CDR1 and CDR2 (germline): MNHEY, SMNVEV (reference sequence). The CDR3 bases are TGTGCCAGCAGTTTACGGGCCCTCTACGAGCAGTACTTC. Translating gives CASSLRALYEQYF.

The J gene is TRBJ2-1, the V gene TRBV6-5, with D perhaps matching TRBD1 (5 bases). CDR3 length: 15 amino acids. Germline V gives CDR1 MNHEY, CDR2 SVGAGI. Trimming took 5 bases from V and 2 from J, leaving 13 bases between them. CDR3 sequence: CASSPDRTPYNEQFF. The DNA of the CDR3 is TGTGCCAGCAGTCCAGACAGAACTCCCTACAATGAGCAGTTCTTC.

The CDR3 region has the DNA TGTGCCAGCAGCGTAGTGGGCACTGAAGCTTTCTTT. Its protein is CASSVVGTEAFF. The J gene is TRBJ1-1, the V gene TRBV9; unclear D gene. Per the germline V gene, CDR1 is SGDLS and CDR2 is YYNGEE. Trimming left V 0 bases short and J 4 bases short, with 4 bases between. The CDR3 sequence is 12 residues long.

The V and J genes are TRBV28 and TRBJ2-6; 7 nucleotides align to TRBD1. V was clipped by 6 bases and J by 4 bases; unmatched bases: 3. CDR1 is MDHEN and CDR2 is SYDVKM in the germline V gene. The CDR3 covers 14 residues. CDR3 nucleotides: TGTGCCAGCAGGACAGGGCACGGGGCCAACGTCCTGACTTTC. It is translated as CASRTGHGANVLTF.

The chain combines TRBV5-4 with TRBJ2-1; TRBD2 aligns across 8 bases. Germline V gives CDR1 SGHNT, CDR2 YYREEE (reference sequence). V dropped 4 bases and J dropped 6; count of bases not matched to a gene: 6. This CDR3 is built from 14 residues. The CDR3 sequence is CASSPWTSPNEQFF. The CDR3 nucleotides read TGTGCCAGCAGCCCCTGGACTAGCCCCAATGAGCAGTTCTTC.

The gene calls are TRBV9 and TRBJ1-1, with D possibly matching TRBD1 (5 bases). The germline V and J ends were trimmed by 0 bases and 3 bases, with 9 bases remaining between them. Germline loops: CDR1 SGDLS, CDR2 YYNGEE. The CDR3 has 14 amino acids. In DNA, the CDR3 is TGTGCCAGCAGCGTAGACGGGGGGGACACTGAAGCTTTCTTT. Translating gives CASSVDGGDTEAFF. The full variable domain, completed using reference TRBV9 and TRBJ1-1, is DSGVTQTPKHLITATGQRVTLRCSPRSGDLSVYWYQQSLDQGLQFLIQYYNGEERAKGNILERFSAQQFPDLHSELNLSSLELGDSALYFCASSVDGGDTEAFFGQGTRLTVV.

This clone came up a few times. This chain connects TRBV6-5 to TRBJ2-2; TRBD2 matches 7 bases. V dropped 3 bases and J dropped 2; count of bases not matched to a gene: 6. CDR1 is MNHEY, CDR2 SVGAGI, per germline. This CDR3 has 16 amino acids. The CDR3 spells CASSYGLAVNTGELFF. The CDR3 DNA sequence: TGTGCCAGCAGTTATGGGCTAGCGGTAAACACCGGGGAGCTGTTTTTT.

A few counts support this clone. The chain combines TRBV7-6 with TRBJ1-4; TRBD1 aligns across 7 bases. This CDR3 has 13 amino acids. V dropped 5 bases and J dropped 6; count of bases not matched to a gene: 3. Germline V gene lookup returns CDR1 SGHVS and CDR2 FNYEAQ. The DNA of the CDR3 is TGTGCCAGCAGCAGGGACAGCGATGAAAAACTGTTTTTT. It encodes CASSRDSDEKLFF.